The 21 T cell receptor beta chains below were found in one sample sequenced in a study of blood T cell repertoires in COVID-19. The method was immunoSEQ multiplex PCR; TCRdb's version includes in-frame clones alone and lacks a portion of them. Of 150,000 or so clones listed, 65% to 90% were seen once; the top ten hold about 12%. What was sequenced was peripheral blood. The receptors here all came from a woman aged 55-70 years with COVID-19, enrolled during active disease.

V and J are TRBV19 and TRBJ1-5; D unresolved. This CDR3 spans 13 amino acids. The V end lost 7 bases, the J end lost 0 bases, and 7 bases lay between the germline ends. The V gene's germline CDR1 is LNHDA and CDR2 SQIVND (reference sequence). The CDR3: CASNTHSNQPQHF. The CDR3 DNA reads as TGTGCCAGTAACACCCATAGCAATCAGCCCCAGCATTTT.

The rearrangement links TRBV15 to TRBJ2-5; 8 bases map to TRBD2. From germline, CDR1 is LNHNV and CDR2 YYDKDF (reference sequence). This CDR3 region has 13 residues. V was pared by 6 bases and J by 5 bases, with 5 bases of the junction left unmatched. The CDR3 DNA is TGTGCCACCAGGAATGGCGGGGGGGAGACCCAGTACTTC. It codes for CATRNGGGETQYF.

This chain joins TRBV6-5 and TRBJ2-7; D is possibly TRBD2 (7 bases). The CDR3 has 14 residues. V lost 6 bases to trimming and J lost 1 base, with 13 bases between them. Germline CDR1 MNHEY, CDR2 SVGAGI. CDR3: CASRNRGGSYEQYV. CDR3 sequence (DNA): TGTGCCAGCAGAAATAGGGGGGGATCCTACGAGCAGTACGTC.

The genes are TRBV7-9 and TRBJ2-1; 7 bases line up with TRBD2. Germline loops: CDR1 SEHNR, CDR2 FQNEAQ (reference sequence). Unmatched junction bases numbered 11, after V lost 2 bases and J lost 13 bases. This CDR3 contains 14 residues. The CDR3 is CASSLMAGELFQFF. The DNA of the CDR3 is TGTGCCAGCAGCTTAATGGCGGGAGAACTTTTCCAGTTCTTC.

This chain joins TRBV7-8 and TRBJ1-2; 11 nucleotides agree with TRBD1. V lost 5 bases to trimming and J lost 2 bases; unmatched junction nucleotides: 4. The germline V gene has CDR1 SGHVS and CDR2 FQNEAQ. CDR3 length: 15 residues. DNA for the CDR3: TGTGCCAGCAGCCCCGGGACAGGGGGAAACTATGGCTACACCTTC. As protein: CASSPGTGGNYGYTF.

V gene TRBV29-1 combines with J gene TRBJ1-2; TRBD1 is a possible D gene (6 bases). V was trimmed by 6 bases and J by 7 bases, leaving 21 bases between them. The CDR3 contains 14 residues. Per germline, CDR1 SQVTM and CDR2 ANQGSEA. CDR3 coding DNA: TGCAGCGTACTCTCGGACAGTGGGGGCTCTGGCTACACCTTC. Protein: CSVLSDSGGSGYTF. Filled out from reference TRBV29-1 and TRBJ1-2, the complete variable domain reads SAVISQKPSRDICQRGTSLTIQCQVDSQVTMMFWYRQQPGQSLTLIATANQGSEATYESGFVIDKFPISRPNLTFSTLTVSNMSPEDSSIYLCSVLSDSGGSGYTFGSGTRLTVV.

The chain links TRBV14 to TRBJ2-5, with TRBD2 matching 10 bases. Per the germline V gene, CDR1 is SGHDN and CDR2 is FVKESK. J lost 4 bases, V lost 2 bases, and 4 bases had no gene match. The CDR3 extends over 15 amino acids. CDR3 bases: TGTGCCAGCAGCCAAACAGCGGGGGGGCGAGAGACCCAGTACTTC. It codes for CASSQTAGGRETQYF.

The rearrangement uses TRBV19 and TRBJ2-1; no firm D call. V was pared by 6 bases and J by 5 bases, with 14 bases between. The germline gives CDR1 LNHDA, CDR2 SQIVND (reference sequence). This CDR3 is built from 14 residues. DNA for the CDR3: TGTGCCAGTAGCCCCAACTTGGTAAACAATGAGCAGTTCTTC. Protein: CASSPNLVNNEQFF.

This clone was observed a single time. The rearrangement joins TRBV19 to TRBJ2-3; TRBD1 matches at 8 bases. V trimming: 0 bases; J trimming: 0 bases; junction bases outside the gene matches: 5. The germline V gene encodes CDR1 LNHDA and CDR2 SQIVND (reference sequence). The CDR3 totals 17 residues. This CDR3 reads CASSIDGTGPSTDTQYF. The CDR3 DNA sequence: TGTGCCAGTAGTATAGATGGGACAGGTCCTAGCACAGATACGCAGTATTTT.

The genes are TRBV6-5 and TRBJ1-2, with 10 bases aligning to TRBD1. The V gene's germline CDR1 is MNHEY and CDR2 SVGAGI. The CDR3 covers 15 residues. With 2 bases clipped from V and 2 bases from J, the junction kept 2 bases outside the gene matches. Here the CDR3 DNA reads TGTGCCAGCAGTTACGGACAGGGGGGAAACTATGGCTACACCTTC. This codes for CASSYGQGGNYGYTF.

The rearrangement joins TRBV5-6 to TRBJ1-6; 8 nucleotides align to TRBD1. This CDR3 region has 16 residues. V trimming: 4 bases; J trimming: 9 bases; junction bases outside the gene matches: 12. Germline lookup yields CDR1 SGHDT and CDR2 YYEEEE. The CDR3 DNA is TGTGCCAGCAGCCGGAAGGTCCCACAGGGGGGTTCACCCCTCCACTTT. As protein: CASSRKVPQGGSPLHF.

The chain carries TRBV3-1 (or the pseudogene TRBV3-2) and TRBJ1-1, with D possibly TRBD1 on 5 matching bases. The V gene lost 4 bases and the J gene lost 6 bases, with 12 bases spanning the gap. Germline CDR1 LGHDT, CDR2 YNNKEL (reference sequence). The CDR3 spans 13 residues. The CDR3 DNA reads as TGTGCCAGCAGCCGTCCGACAGACCCTGAAGCTTTCTTT. The encoded protein is CASSRPTDPEAFF.

CDR3: CASGSPRTGHQPQHF. The CDR3 DNA reads as TGTGCTAGTGGTTCCCCTCGGACAGGGCATCAGCCCCAGCATTTT. V and J are TRBV12-5 and TRBJ1-5, with TRBD1 identical over 8 bases. Germline assignment: CDR1 LGHNT and CDR2 FRNRAP. V gave up 4 bases and J gave up 5 bases; unmatched junction bases: 7. This CDR3 spans 15 amino acids.

V is TRBV27 and J is TRBJ1-5; possible D gene TRBD1, 5 bases. V was shortened by 4 bases and J by 0 bases, with 19 bases between the two germline ends. The CDR3 sequence is 18 residues long. Germline-derived CDR1 and CDR2 are MNHEY and SMNVEV (reference sequence). CDR3 region: CASSSTRGVTNSNQPQHF. The CDR3 region has the DNA TGTGCCAGCAGTTCCACCCGGGGGGTCACTAATAGCAATCAGCCCCAGCATTTT.

The rearrangement joins TRBV21-1 to TRBJ1-5; the table assigns TRBD1, which was not confirmed against the DNA. TRBV21-1 represents a pseudogene. CDR3 length equals 16 residues. The CDR3 nucleotides read TGTGCCAGCAGCAATCGGGCAGGGGTGAGCAATCAGCCCCAGCATTTT. This translates into CASSNRAGVSNQPQHF.

This chain connects TRBV5-3 to TRBJ2-7; possible D gene TRBD2, 5 bases. TRBV5-3 is recorded as an ORF, its role being uncertain. The CDR3 spans 16 residues. V was cut by 0 bases and J by 2 bases, with 15 bases left in between. The CDR3 spells CARSLAGIPAPYEQYF. Here the CDR3 DNA reads TGTGCCAGAAGCTTGGCGGGAATTCCCGCCCCCTACGAGCAGTACTTC.

The chain recombines TRBV2 with TRBJ1-1; D uncertain. Trimming pared 3 bases from V and 5 bases from J, leaving 10 bases between. CDR1 is SNHLY and CDR2 is FYNNEI in the germline V gene. The CDR3 is 13 amino acids. The CDR3 loop reads CASSDVGGTEAFF. The CDR3 coding sequence is TGTGCCAGCAGTGACGTCGGAGGGACTGAAGCTTTCTTT.

The rearrangement uses TRBV6-1 and TRBJ2-5, with a possible D match to TRBD2 (6 bases). Between the trimmed V and J ends, which lost 2 bases and 2 bases, there was a span of 15 bases. This CDR3 comprises 16 residues. Per germline, CDR1 MNHNS and CDR2 SASEGT. In DNA form, the CDR3 reads TGTGCCAGCAGTGAATTCGGAATCGGGGGTCAAGAGACCCAGTACTTC. Amino acid sequence: CASSEFGIGGQETQYF.

Written as DNA, the CDR3 is TGTGCCAGCAGCCACCCCTCTAATAGGGGCGCCCTGCAGTATTTT. Translating it yields CASSHPSNRGALQYF. This sequence joins TRBV14 and TRBJ2-3; TRBD1 is a possible D gene (5 bases). Between the trimmed V and J ends, which lost 3 bases and 11 bases, there was a span of 21 bases. Germline V gives CDR1 SGHDN, CDR2 FVKESK. CDR3 length equals 15 residues. Variable domain in full (rest from reference TRBV14 and TRBJ2-3): EAGVTQFPSHSVIEKGQTVTLRCDPISGHDNLYWYRRVMGKEIKFLLHFVKESKQDESGMPNNRFLAERTGGTYSTLKVQPAELEDSGVYFCASSHPSNRGALQYFGPGTRLTVL.

V is TRBV6-6 and J is TRBJ1-1; D unclear. The CDR3 has 13 residues. With 5 bases removed from V and 3 bases from J, the gap between germline ends came to 10 bases. Germline V gene data show CDR1 as MNHNY and CDR2 as SVGAGI (reference sequence). For the CDR3, the DNA is TGTGCCAGCAGTGTCACACGGGACACTGAAGCTTTCTTT. Translation gives CASSVTRDTEAFF.

This chain connects TRBV5-1 to TRBJ2-7; 9 positions agree with TRBD2. V was clipped by 1 base and J by 2 bases; unmatched bases: 7. Germline V gives CDR1 SGHRS, CDR2 YFSETQ. This CDR3 comprises 16 residues. The CDR3 nucleotides are TGCGCCAGCAGCTTGATAGGACTAGCGCAAACCTACGAGCAGTACTTC. Translation: CASSLIGLAQTYEQYF.